The rows below give T cell receptor beta chains drawn from one sample of a study of shared clonotypes between healthy human individuals. The table came from immunoSEQ multiplex PCR; TCRdb's copy has only in-frame clones and leaves some out. The data show over a million clones, 75% to 85% seen once. Sequenced sample: memory CD4+ T cells from PBMCs. The receptor set was obtained from a man in his late teens or twenties in good health. Some clones in this sample may be carry-over from other donors' samples. The CDR3 runs from the conserved cysteine through the conserved F or W. A D gene is named only where the DNA matches it firmly. Not every row has a clone size; where given, it reads once, few, many or a size class.

j_call clone_size d_call v_call cdr3_aa cdr3_nt
TRBJ1-5 - TRBD1 TRBV7-9 CASSSTGQGHNQPQHF TGTGCCAGCAGCTCGACGGGACAGGGTCACAATCAGCCCCAGCATTTT
TRBJ2-7 - - TRBV27 CASSALGYEQYF TGTGCCAGCAGTGCCTTAGGCTACGAGCAGTACTTC
TRBJ2-7 - - TRBV28 CASSIRDRNSEQYF TGTGCCAGCAGTATCCGGGACCGCAATAGTGAGCAGTACTTC
TRBJ2-1 - TRBD2 TRBV28 CASSRLALLYNEQFF TGTGCCAGCAGCAGACTAGCGTTACTATACAATGAGCAGTTCTTC
TRBJ2-7 once TRBD2 TRBV7-3 CASSPTSGTYEQYF TGTGCCAGCAGCCCGACTAGCGGAACCTACGAGCAGTACTTC
TRBJ2-6 few - TRBV7-6 CASSLVGSSGANVLTF TGTGCCAGCAGCTTAGTTGGTTCCTCTGGGGCCAACGTCCTGACTTTC
TRBJ2-7 - - TRBV7-9 CASSFMSGGLAAPYEQYF TGTGCCAGCAGCTTTATGTCAGGGGGGTTAGCGGCTCCTTACGAGCAGTACTTC
TRBJ2-4 - - TRBV27 CASSPLTRAKNIQYF TGTGCCAGCAGTCCATTGACCCGAGCCAAAAACATTCAGTACTTC
TRBJ1-5 once TRBD1 TRBV10-3 CAISPQGARGAQPQHF TGTGCCATCAGTCCTCAGGGGGCCAGGGGAGCTCAGCCCCAGCATTTT
TRBJ2-2 - TRBD2 TRBV5-1 CASRLGLAGTGELFF TGCGCCAGCAGGCTGGGACTAGCGGGCACCGGGGAGCTGTTTTTT
TRBJ2-3 few TRBD1 TRBV5-1 CASSWKGATDTQYF TGCGCCAGCAGTTGGAAGGGGGCCACAGATACGCAGTATTTT
TRBJ1-1 - - TRBV19 CASRAGIVGNTEAFF TGTGCCAGTAGGGCGGGTATTGTGGGGAACACTGAAGCTTTCTTT
TRBJ1-1 - - TRBV28 CASSQRGTGKSGAFF TGTGCCAGCAGTCAACGAGGGACGGGGAAATCAGGAGCTTTCTTT
TRBJ2-7 - - TRBV5-1 CASSSTSQRYEQYF TGCGCCAGCAGCTCAACTAGCCAGCGCTACGAGCAGTACTTC
TRBJ1-4 - - TRBV28 CASSTRGRNLNEKLFF TGTGCCAGCAGTACACGAGGACGGAACCTAAATGAAAAACTGTTTTTT
TRBJ2-4 - - TRBV9 CASSVDLGGFQYF TGTGCCAGCAGCGTAGACCTTGGGGGGTTTCAGTACTTC
TRBJ1-5 - - TRBV21-1 CASSKPRQGTQPQHF TGTGCCAGCAGCAAACCCCGACAGGGTACCCAGCCCCAGCATTTT
TRBJ2-6 - TRBD1 TRBV5-1 CASSLGTGNGANVLTF TGCGCCAGCAGCTTGGGGACAGGGAATGGGGCCAACGTCCTGACTTTC
TRBJ2-7 - - TRBV28 CASSTPGGIYEQYF TGTGCCAGCAGTACTCCGGGCGGTATCTACGAGCAGTACTTC
TRBJ1-1 - - TRBV7-2 CASSLRFVRPGANTEAFF TGTGCCAGCAGCTTAAGGTTCGTCCGTCCGGGAGCGAACACTGAAGCTTTCTTT
TRBJ2-2 - - TRBV9 CASSPTYGMNTGELFF TGTGCCAGCAGTCCCACCTATGGAATGAACACCGGGGAGCTGTTTTTT
TRBJ2-1 - - TRBV5-4 CASSSGGGRRYNEQFF TGTGCCAGCAGCTCCGGCGGGGGCCGTAGGTACAATGAGCAGTTCTTC
TRBJ2-3 many TRBD2 TRBV5-1 CASSFSGLAGVDTQYF TGCGCCAGCAGCTTCTCGGGCCTAGCGGGAGTAGATACGCAGTATTTT
TRBJ1-5 - TRBD1 TRBV6-6 CASSWDRGGQPQHF TGTGCCAGCAGTTGGGACAGGGGAGGACAGCCCCAGCATTTT
TRBJ2-3 - - TRBV5-1 CASSDGQSTSTDTQYF TGCGCCAGCAGCGACGGACAGAGCACTAGCACAGATACGCAGTATTTT
TRBJ1-1 - TRBD1 TRBV7-8 CASSLFPQGGSTEAFF TGTGCCAGCAGCTTATTTCCACAGGGGGGGAGCACTGAAGCTTTCTTT